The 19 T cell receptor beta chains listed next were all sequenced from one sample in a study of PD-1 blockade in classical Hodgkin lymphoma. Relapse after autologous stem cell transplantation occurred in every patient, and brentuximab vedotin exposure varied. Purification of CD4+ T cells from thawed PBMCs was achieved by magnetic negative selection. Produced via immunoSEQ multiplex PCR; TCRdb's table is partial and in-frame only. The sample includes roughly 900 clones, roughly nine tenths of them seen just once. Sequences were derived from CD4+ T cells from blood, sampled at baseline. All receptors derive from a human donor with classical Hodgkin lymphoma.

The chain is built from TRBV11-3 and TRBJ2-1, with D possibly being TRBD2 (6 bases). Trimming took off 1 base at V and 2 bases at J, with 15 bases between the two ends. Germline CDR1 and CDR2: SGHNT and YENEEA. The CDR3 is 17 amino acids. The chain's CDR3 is CASSLVHSGSPYNEQFF. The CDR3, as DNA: TGTGCCAGCAGCTTAGTACACTCCGGGAGCCCCTACAATGAGCAGTTCTTC.

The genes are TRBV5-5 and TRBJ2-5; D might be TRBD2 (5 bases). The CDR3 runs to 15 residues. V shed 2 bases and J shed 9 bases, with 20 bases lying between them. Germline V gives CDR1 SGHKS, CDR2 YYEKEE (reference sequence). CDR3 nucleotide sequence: TGTGCCAGCAGCTTTCTACCGGAGGCGCGGGCACCCCAGTACTTC. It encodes CASSFLPEARAPQYF.

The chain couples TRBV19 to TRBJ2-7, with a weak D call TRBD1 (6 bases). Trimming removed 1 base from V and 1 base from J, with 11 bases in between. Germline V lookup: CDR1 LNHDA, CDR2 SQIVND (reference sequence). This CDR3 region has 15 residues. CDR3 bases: TGTGCCAGTAGTATAGCCGGGACAAAATCCTACGAGCAGTACTTC. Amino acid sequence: CASSIAGTKSYEQYF.

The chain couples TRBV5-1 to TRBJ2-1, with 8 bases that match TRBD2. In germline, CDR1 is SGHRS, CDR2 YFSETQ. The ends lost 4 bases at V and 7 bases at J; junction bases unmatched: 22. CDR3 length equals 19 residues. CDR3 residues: CASSPFFTLRSGSKNEQFF. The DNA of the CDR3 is TGCGCCAGCAGCCCGTTCTTCACCCTGCGAAGCGGGAGTAAGAATGAGCAGTTCTTC. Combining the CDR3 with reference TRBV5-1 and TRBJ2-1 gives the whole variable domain KAGVTQTPRYLIKTRGQQVTLSCSPISGHRSVSWYQQTPGQGLQFLFEYFSETQRNKGNFPGRFSGRQFSNSRSEMNVSTLELGDSALYLCASSPFFTLRSGSKNEQFFGPGTRLTVL.

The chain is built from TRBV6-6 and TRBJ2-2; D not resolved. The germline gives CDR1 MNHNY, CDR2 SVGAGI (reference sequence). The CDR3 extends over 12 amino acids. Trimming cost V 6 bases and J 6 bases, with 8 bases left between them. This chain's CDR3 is CASSLNPGELFF. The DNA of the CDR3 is TGTGCCAGCAGCCTAAACCCCGGGGAGCTGTTTTTT.

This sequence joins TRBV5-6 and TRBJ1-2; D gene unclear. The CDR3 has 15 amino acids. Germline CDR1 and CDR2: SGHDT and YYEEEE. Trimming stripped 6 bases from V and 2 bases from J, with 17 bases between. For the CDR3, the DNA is TGTGCCAGCAACTGGGGAGTCCTTTCCAACTATGGCTACACCTTC. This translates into CASNWGVLSNYGYTF.

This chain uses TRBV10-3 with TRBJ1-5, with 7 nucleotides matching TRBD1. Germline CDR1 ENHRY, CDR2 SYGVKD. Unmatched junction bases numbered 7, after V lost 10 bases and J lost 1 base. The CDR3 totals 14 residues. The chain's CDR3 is CATNTGDSNQPQHF. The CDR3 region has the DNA TGTGCCACCAATACAGGGGACAGCAATCAGCCCCAGCATTTT.

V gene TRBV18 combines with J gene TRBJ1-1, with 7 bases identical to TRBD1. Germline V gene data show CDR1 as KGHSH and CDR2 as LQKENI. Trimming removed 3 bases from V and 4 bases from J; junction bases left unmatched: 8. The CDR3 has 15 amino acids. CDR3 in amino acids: CASSPKTGIGTEAFF. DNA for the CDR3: TGTGCCAGCTCACCGAAGACAGGGATTGGCACTGAAGCTTTCTTT.

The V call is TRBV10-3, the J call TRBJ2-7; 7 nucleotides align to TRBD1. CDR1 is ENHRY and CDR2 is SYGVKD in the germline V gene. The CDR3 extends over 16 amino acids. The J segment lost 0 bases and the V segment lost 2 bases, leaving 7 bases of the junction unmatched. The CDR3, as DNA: TGTGCCATCAGTGAGGGTGCAGGGGGAAGCTCCTACGAGCAGTACTTC. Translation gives CAISEGAGGSSYEQYF.

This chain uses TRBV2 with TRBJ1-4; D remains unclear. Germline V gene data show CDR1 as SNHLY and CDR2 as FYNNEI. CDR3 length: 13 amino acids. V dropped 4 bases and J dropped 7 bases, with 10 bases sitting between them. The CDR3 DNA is TGTGCCAGCAGTGTCGGTCACTTTGAAAAACTGTTTTTT. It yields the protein CASSVGHFEKLFF.

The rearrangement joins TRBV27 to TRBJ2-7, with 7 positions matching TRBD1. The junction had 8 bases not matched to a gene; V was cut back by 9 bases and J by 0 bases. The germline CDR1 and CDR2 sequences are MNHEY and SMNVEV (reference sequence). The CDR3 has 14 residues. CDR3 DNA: TGTGCCAGTCAAACAGGGGTCGGCTCCTACGAGCAGTACTTC. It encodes CASQTGVGSYEQYF.

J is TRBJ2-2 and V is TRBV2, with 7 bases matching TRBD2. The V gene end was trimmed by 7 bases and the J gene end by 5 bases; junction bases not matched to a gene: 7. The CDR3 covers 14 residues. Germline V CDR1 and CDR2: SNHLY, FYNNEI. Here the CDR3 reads CASIVRGGTGELFF. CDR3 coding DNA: TGTGCCAGCATTGTAAGGGGAGGGACCGGGGAGCTGTTTTTT.

Here the CDR3 reads CASSLVGGEKLFF. Here the CDR3 DNA reads TGTGCCAGCAGCTTGGTAGGCGGGGAAAAACTGTTTTTT. This chain joins TRBV5-6 and TRBJ1-4; D gene uncertain. CDR3 length: 13 residues. Germline V lookup: CDR1 SGHDT, CDR2 YYEEEE. V lost 0 bases, J lost 8 bases, and 8 bases lay in between.

The CDR3 is CASTQRGGYNEQFF. CDR3 sequence (DNA): TGTGCCAGTACTCAGCGGGGGGGCTACAATGAGCAGTTCTTC. This rearrangement joins TRBV19 to TRBJ2-1; 10 positions match TRBD2. Germline trimming cut 7 bases from V and 3 bases from J; bases unmatched to any gene: 3. CDR1 is LNHDA and CDR2 is SQIVND in the germline V gene (reference sequence). The CDR3 runs 14 residues.

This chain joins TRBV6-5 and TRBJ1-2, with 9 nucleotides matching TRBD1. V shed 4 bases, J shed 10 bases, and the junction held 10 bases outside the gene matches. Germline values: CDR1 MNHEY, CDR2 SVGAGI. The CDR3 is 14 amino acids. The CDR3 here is CASSWTGDTMAYTF. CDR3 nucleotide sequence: TGTGCCAGCAGTTGGACAGGGGATACTATGGCCTACACCTTC.

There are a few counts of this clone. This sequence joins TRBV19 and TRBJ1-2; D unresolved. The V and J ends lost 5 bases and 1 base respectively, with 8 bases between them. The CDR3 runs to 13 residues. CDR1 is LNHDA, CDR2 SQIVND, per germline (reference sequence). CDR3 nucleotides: TGTGCCAGTAGTGGGAACAATAACTATGGCTACACCTTC. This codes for CASSGNNNYGYTF.

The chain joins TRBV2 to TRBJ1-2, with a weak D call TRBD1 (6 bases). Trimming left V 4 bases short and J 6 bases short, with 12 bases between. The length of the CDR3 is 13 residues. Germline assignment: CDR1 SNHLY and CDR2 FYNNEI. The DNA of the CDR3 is TGTGCCAGCAGTGTTCTTGGGGGCGATGGCTACACCTTC. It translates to CASSVLGGDGYTF.

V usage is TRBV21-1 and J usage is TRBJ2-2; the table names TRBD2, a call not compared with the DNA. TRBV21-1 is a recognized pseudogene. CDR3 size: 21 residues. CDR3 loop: CASSKKLAGGPKGTNTGELFF. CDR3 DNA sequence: TGTGCCAGCAGCAAAAAACTAGCGGGAGGGCCTAAGGGTACGAACACCGGGGAGCTGTTTTTT.

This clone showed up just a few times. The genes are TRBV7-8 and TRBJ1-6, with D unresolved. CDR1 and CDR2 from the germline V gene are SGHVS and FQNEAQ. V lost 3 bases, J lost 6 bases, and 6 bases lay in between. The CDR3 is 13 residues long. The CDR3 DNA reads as TGTGCCAGCAGCTTCCTGGGTAATTCACCCCTCCACTTT. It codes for CASSFLGNSPLHF.